Below, 10 T cell receptor beta chains from the same sample are listed, as sequenced in a study of PD-L1 blockade in urothelial cancer. Time point given: pretreatment peripheral blood. Only in-frame clones appear in the TCRdb table, and some are missing; sequencing was by immunoSEQ multiplex PCR. The repertoire has 85,000 to 95,000 clones, roughly 89% of them found once; the top ten carry 1.5% to 2%. The sequencing here drew on PBMCs, taken around atezolizumab (anti-PD-L1) treatment. These TCRs come from a man between 60 and 70 years old with urothelial cancer.

The V and J genes are TRBV19 and TRBJ1-4; the D is unclear. CDR3 length: 11 amino acids. The V gene lost 8 bases and the J gene lost 7 bases, with 8 bases spanning the gap. Germline V lookup: CDR1 LNHDA, CDR2 SQIVND (reference sequence). The CDR3 DNA follows: TGTGCCAGTGGTTCGGGTGAAAAACTGTTTTTT. It yields the protein CASGSGEKLFF.

This clone was seen just once. The chain carries TRBV7-3 and TRBJ1-3; no definite D call. V dropped 0 bases and J dropped 2 bases, with 11 bases sitting between them. Germline-derived CDR1 and CDR2 are SGHTA and FQGTGA. The CDR3 has 16 amino acids. CDR3 residues: CASSLTGAGTGNTIYF. The CDR3 nucleotides are TGTGCCAGCAGCTTAACCGGCGCGGGGACTGGAAACACCATATATTTT.

This sequence joins TRBV2 and TRBJ1-3, with 9 bases identical to TRBD1. This CDR3 contains 14 residues. CDR1 and CDR2 (germline): SNHLY, FYNNEI. V lost 8 bases to trimming and J lost 4 bases; unmatched junction nucleotides: 6. CDR3 nucleotide sequence: TGTGCCAGCTGGGACAGGGTCGACGGAAACACCATATATTTT. Translation: CASWDRVDGNTIYF.

The chain joins TRBV14 to TRBJ2-5; 13 bases are a match to TRBD2. Trimming removed 4 bases from V and 6 bases from J; junction bases left unmatched: 2. Germline V CDR1 and CDR2: SGHDN, FVKESK. The CDR3 sequence is 14 residues long. Here the CDR3 reads CASSLGLAGKTQYF. CDR3 DNA: TGTGCCAGCAGCCTGGGACTAGCGGGGAAGACCCAGTACTTC.

The rearrangement uses TRBV21-1 and TRBJ2-5; TRBD1, as called in the table, went unchecked against the DNA. TRBV21-1 is a pseudogene locus. This CDR3 spans 16 amino acids. The DNA of the CDR3 is TGTGCCAGCAGCAAAGCCCCACGGACAGGGATGGAGACCCAGTACTTC. The encoded protein is CASSKAPRTGMETQYF.

The V and J genes are TRBV5-1 and TRBJ2-7; no firm D call. The CDR3 length is 13 residues. V was cut by 0 bases and J by 4 bases, with 8 bases left in between. Germline lookup yields CDR1 SGHRS and CDR2 YFSETQ. The CDR3 DNA sequence: TGCGCCAGCAGCTTGGAACTGAGGTACGAGCAGTACTTC. This sequence encodes CASSLELRYEQYF.

This rearrangement joins TRBV29-1 to TRBJ1-2; 9 bases match TRBD1. This CDR3 contains 15 residues. Looked up from germline, CDR1 is SQVTM and CDR2 is ANQGSEA. Trimming cost V 4 bases and J 3 bases; bases outside gene matches: 9. CDR3 protein: CSVGGTGPKYYGYTF. DNA of the CDR3: TGCAGCGTTGGAGGGACAGGGCCAAAATACTATGGCTACACCTTC.

The rearrangement links TRBV9 to TRBJ1-2; TRBD1 might be the D (5 bases). Germline-derived CDR1 and CDR2 are SGDLS and YYNGEE. This CDR3 spans 15 amino acids. V dropped 0 bases and J dropped 7 bases, with 16 bases sitting between them. The CDR3 here is CASSVEGRAYGGYTF. DNA for the CDR3: TGTGCCAGCAGCGTAGAGGGCAGGGCTTATGGTGGCTACACCTTC.

V usage is TRBV9 and J usage is TRBJ2-2; perhaps TRBD1 as D (6 bases). This CDR3 comprises 14 residues. Germline V gene lookup returns CDR1 SGDLS and CDR2 YYNGEE. V dropped 0 bases and J dropped 5 bases, with 8 bases sitting between them. CDR3 DNA: TGTGCCAGCAGCGTAGAAGGGGGTACCGGGGAGCTGTTTTTT. Amino acid sequence: CASSVEGGTGELFF.

This rearrangement joins TRBV5-1 to TRBJ2-5; D is ambiguous. This CDR3 has 14 amino acids. V lost 2 bases to trimming and J lost 5 bases, with 13 bases between them. The germline V gene encodes CDR1 SGHRS and CDR2 YFSETQ. CDR3 region: CASSFDPFGETQYF. As DNA, the CDR3 is TGCGCCAGCAGCTTTGATCCGTTCGGGGAGACCCAGTACTTC. The variable domain in full, with the rest retrieved from reference TRBV5-1 and TRBJ2-5, is KAGVTQTPRYLIKTRGQQVTLSCSPISGHRSVSWYQQTPGQGLQFLFEYFSETQRNKGNFPGRFSGRQFSNSRSEMNVSTLELGDSALYLCASSFDPFGETQYFGPGTRLLVL.